These 18 T cell receptor beta chains were sequenced from one sample in a study of regulatory T cells in long-lasting Graves disease. CDR3-region Arm-PCR and iRepertoire HTBI primers produced the TCR beta libraries. TCRdb itself ran the multiplex PCR reads through MiXCR, one entry per CDR3 protein. The profile shows 350,000 to 450,000 distinct CDR3 sequences, 15% of them singletons. Specified time point: newly diagnosed GD, antithyroid drugs for less than 3 months. PBMCs were the source of the RNA used for TCR sequencing. Another study also made use of these data, one on T cells in Graves' hyperthyroidism and ophthalmopathy.

This material consisted of peripheral blood mononuclear cells (PBMCs), taken at new diagnosis, from a patient treated with antithyroid drugs. These receptors were taken from a woman in her thirties with Graves disease.

About this clonotype itself: A much larger clone lies one base from this, so it may be a read error. The chain links TRBV24-1 to TRBJ2-7; the D gene is possibly TRBD2 (5 bases). The CDR3 covers 17 residues. V lost 4 bases and J lost 7, with 25 bases in between. From germline, CDR1 is KGHDR and CDR2 SFDVKD. CDR3 DNA sequence: TGTGCCACCAGTGACCTGAGTGAGGGAGCCCCCTACAATGAGCAGTACTTC. Translating it yields CATSDLSEGAPYNEQYF.

Only a few counts were recorded for this clonotype. The chain recombines TRBV7-3 with TRBJ2-5; 8 bases fit TRBD2. The CDR3 runs to 16 residues. V trimming: 2 bases; J trimming: 3 bases; junction bases outside the gene matches: 8. Per germline, CDR1 SGHTA and CDR2 FQGTGA. The DNA of the CDR3 is TGTGCCAGCAGCTTAGGGGGTAGCGGGAATAAAGAGACCCAGTACTTC. It encodes CASSLGGSGNKETQYF.

Many counts were recorded for this clonotype. The rearrangement uses TRBV6-2 or TRBV6-3 and TRBJ1-3; no firm D call. V dropped 6 bases and J dropped 3 bases, with 21 bases sitting between them. This CDR3 contains 17 residues. The germline V gene has CDR1 MNHEY and CDR2 SVGEGT. CDR3: CASRLRLEPSYGNTIYF. CDR3 bases: TGTGCCAGCAGACTCAGACTAGAGCCGTCGTATGGAAACACCATATATTTT.

V is TRBV28 and J is TRBJ2-2; 9 bases agree with TRBD1. This CDR3 has 18 amino acids. The junction had 17 bases not matched to a gene; V was cut back by 8 bases and J by 4 bases. The germline CDR1 and CDR2 sequences are MDHEN and SYDVKM. The CDR3 DNA sequence: TGTGCCAGCGGTCAAGCTGACCCGGGACAGGGACCCACCGGGGAGCTGTTTTTT. Translation: CASGQADPGQGPTGELFF.

This clonotype was recorded many times. V gene TRBV18 combines with J gene TRBJ2-7; D is unclear. CDR1 is KGHSH and CDR2 is LQKENI in the germline V gene. This CDR3 is 13 amino acids long. V lost 6 bases, J lost 0 bases, and 9 bases lay in between. CDR3 sequence: CASSSAVSYEQYF. CDR3 DNA sequence: TGTGCCAGCTCCTCGGCGGTCTCCTACGAGCAGTACTTC.

V gene TRBV9 combines with J gene TRBJ2-7, with a possible D match to TRBD2 (6 bases). Per germline, CDR1 SGDLS and CDR2 YYNGEE. The V gene lost 0 bases and the J gene lost 5 bases, with 6 bases spanning the gap. The CDR3 sequence is 12 residues long. CDR3 amino acids: CASSVAGDEQYF. CDR3 coding DNA: TGTGCCAGCAGCGTAGCGGGAGACGAGCAGTACTTC. The variable domain in full, with the rest retrieved from reference TRBV9 and TRBJ2-7, is DSGVTQTPKHLITATGQRVTLRCSPRSGDLSVYWYQQSLDQGLQFLIQYYNGEERAKGNILERFSAQQFPDLHSELNLSSLELGDSALYFCASSVAGDEQYFGPGTRLTVT.

This clonotype was seen repeatedly, ten times or more. CDR3 sequence reads: CASRTTGENIQYF. The DNA for the CDR3 is TGTGCCAGCAGGACGACAGGGGAAAACATTCAGTACTTC. The chain links TRBV12-3 or TRBV12-4 to TRBJ2-4; 8 bases map to TRBD1. V dropped 6 bases and J dropped 5; count of bases not matched to a gene: 3. CDR3 size: 13 residues.

Of note for this clonotype: Because it lacks the conserved phenylalanine or tryptophan at the end, this CDR3 is likely a read error. The DNA of the CDR3 is TGTGCCAGCATCCCGACTCCAGACAGTTCCTACAATGAGCAGTTCCTC. This codes for CASIPTPDSSYNEQFL. The chain couples TRBV7-8 to TRBJ2-1; D might be TRBD1 (5 bases). V was clipped by 7 bases and J by 1 base, with 17 bases between them. This CDR3 has 16 amino acids. CDR1 is SGHVS and CDR2 is FQNEAQ in the germline V gene.

A remark on this clonotype: This may be a read error: a much more frequent sequence differs by one nucleotide. This chain links TRBV6-2 or TRBV6-3 with TRBJ2-3, with 9 bases matching TRBD2. This CDR3 is built from 18 residues. Germline lookup yields CDR1 MNHEY and CDR2 SVGEGT. For the CDR3, the DNA is TGTGTCAGCAGTGCCTTAGCGGGAGTTGTAATTAGCACAGATACGCAGTATTTT. Its translation is CVSSALAGVVISTDTQYF.

J is TRBJ1-1 and V is TRBV12-3 or TRBV12-4; D ambiguous. CDR3 length: 13 amino acids. Trimming took 3 bases from V and 4 from J, leaving 9 bases between them. CDR3 sequence: CASSFWETTEAFF. The CDR3 coding sequence is TGTGCCAGCAGTTTTTGGGAGACCACTGAAGCTTTCTTT.

The gene calls are TRBV25-1 and TRBJ2-7; no clear D. The germline CDR1 and CDR2 sequences are MGHDK and SYGVNS. V shed 1 base and J shed 1 base, with 11 bases lying between them. This CDR3 has 15 residues. As DNA, the CDR3 is TGTGCCAGCAGTGAATGGACCAATATTTCCTACGAGCAGTACTTC. This codes for CASSEWTNISYEQYF.

This clonotype was detected ten times or more. This chain connects TRBV2 to TRBJ1-5, with 8 bases identical to TRBD1. The CDR3 contains 13 residues. Germline trimming cut 11 bases from V and 4 bases from J; bases unmatched to any gene: 7. The V gene's germline CDR1 is SNHLY and CDR2 FYNNEI. CDR3 DNA: TGTGCCGGAGGACAGGGAAGTAATCAGCCCCAGCATTTT. It translates to CAGGQGSNQPQHF.

This clonotype was observed a few times. The gene calls are TRBV20-1 and TRBJ1-4; no clear D. The CDR3 contains 15 residues. The germline CDR1 and CDR2 sequences are DFQATT and SNEGSKA (reference sequence). The V gene lost 4 bases and the J gene lost 0 bases, with 12 bases spanning the gap. The CDR3 DNA sequence: TGCAGTGCTAAGACTAGGGATGCAACTAATGAAAAACTGTTTTTT. Translating gives CSAKTRDATNEKLFF.

This clonotype appeared many times. The genes are TRBV7-8 and TRBJ2-3; D remains ambiguous. The CDR3 runs 14 residues. The germline V gene has CDR1 SGHVS and CDR2 FQNEAQ. Trimming shortened V by 5 bases and J by 3 bases, and 12 bases separated the two germline ends. The CDR3 bases are TGTGCCAGCAGCATCACAGCGCTTACAGATACGCAGTATTTT. This sequence encodes CASSITALTDTQYF. Complete variable domain (other parts from reference TRBV7-8 and TRBJ2-3): GAGVSQSPRYKVAKRGQDVALRCDPISGHVSLFWYQQALGQGPEFLTYFQNEAQLDKSGLPSDRFFAERPEGSVSTLKIQRTQQEDSAVYLCASSITALTDTQYFGPGTRLTVL.

The table lists this clonotype with a few counts. The DNA of the CDR3 is TGCAGTGCTAGAGGGACTAAACTTAATGACAATGAGCAGTTCTTC. Translation gives CSARGTKLNDNEQFF. This chain connects TRBV20-1 to TRBJ2-1, with D possibly being TRBD2 (6 bases). Germline-derived CDR1 and CDR2 are DFQATT and SNEGSKA (reference sequence). Trimming took off 1 base at V and 5 bases at J, with 15 bases between the two ends. The CDR3 contains 15 residues.

A note on this clonotype: A junction boundary mismatches the germline segment, possibly from a read error. J is TRBJ2-2 and V is TRBV6-2 or TRBV6-3, with 7 bases that match TRBD2. Germline assignment: CDR1 MNHEY and CDR2 SVGEGT. The CDR3 consists of 12 residues. This CDR3 reads CASSAAGGGLFF. As DNA, the CDR3 is TGTGCCAGCAGCGCCGCAGGCGGGGGGCTGTTTTTT.

V gene TRBV12-3 or TRBV12-4 combines with J gene TRBJ2-7; tentative D call: TRBD2 (6 bases). The CDR3 totals 12 residues. V lost 3 bases, J lost 9 bases, and 12 bases lay in between. As DNA, the CDR3 is TGTGCCAGCAGTTTTGACGGGGGTGCGCAGTACTTC. Its translation is CASSFDGGAQYF.

This clonotype was seen at least ten times. The V and J genes are TRBV20-1 and TRBJ2-1; 8 positions match TRBD2. This CDR3 comprises 17 residues. Germline V CDR1 and CDR2: DFQATT, SNEGSKA (reference sequence). The trim removed 0 bases at V and 2 bases at J, leaving 9 bases unmatched. The CDR3 DNA is TGCAGTGCTAGAGATCCCCGGAGCGGGAGTACCTACAATGAGCAGTTCTTC. As protein: CSARDPRSGSTYNEQFF.